Ten or more counts support the clone carrying this TCR beta chain. Its antigen is not identified. TCRdb reprocessed the 5' RACE reads with MiXCR, giving one entry per CDR3 protein. The table shows 50,000 or so distinct CDR3 sequences, with 7% to 8.5% occurring only once. Germline loops: CDR1 LGHNA, CDR2 YSLEER. CDR3 length: 15 amino acids. Trimming cost V 1 base and J 5 bases, with 12 bases left between them. This entry is derived from a study of T cells after yellow fever vaccination. About the study: Fractions low in cell number were prepared with SMART-Seq v4 Ultra Low Input.

Regarding the study as a whole: Peaking on day 5 versus 15, the secondary response was faster but weaker. The booster saw the reappearance of most primary-vaccination clones (approximately 97% CD4, 80% to 90% CD8). Of the clonotypes, a small share occurred in both CD4 and CD8 compartments.

Sequencing was performed on CD8+ T cells sorted from PBMCs, taken less than 18 days after the first yellow fever vaccination. The TCR sequence derives from a man younger than 30 who received the YFV17D yellow fever vaccine. The gene calls are TRBV4-3 and TRBJ2-1, with TRBD1 as a possible D gene (5 bases). DNA for the CDR3: TGCGCCAGCAGCCAAGTGAGACAGAATGACAATGAGCAGTTCTTC. It is translated as CASSQVRQNDNEQFF.